This T cell receptor (beta chain) is from a study of blood T cell repertoires in COVID-19. With 5 bases clipped from V and 1 base from J, the junction kept 6 bases outside the gene matches. Germline V lookup: CDR1 SGHVS, CDR2 FQNEAQ. CDR3 length: 15 amino acids. Using immunoSEQ multiplex PCR, the repertoire was profiled, and TCRdb retains in-frame clones only, with some absent. The sample gives 9,000 to 13,000 clones, over 80% of which show up once; roughly 9.8% is in the top ten. Material for sequencing was peripheral blood. The rearrangement joins TRBV7-8 to TRBJ2-7, with 9 nucleotides matching TRBD1. The receptor was derived from a human donor in a cohort sampled during active COVID-19. CDR3 sequence reads: CASSHGQGNSYEQYF. In nucleotides, the CDR3 is TGTGCCAGCAGCCATGGACAGGGGAATTCCTACGAGCAGTACTTC.